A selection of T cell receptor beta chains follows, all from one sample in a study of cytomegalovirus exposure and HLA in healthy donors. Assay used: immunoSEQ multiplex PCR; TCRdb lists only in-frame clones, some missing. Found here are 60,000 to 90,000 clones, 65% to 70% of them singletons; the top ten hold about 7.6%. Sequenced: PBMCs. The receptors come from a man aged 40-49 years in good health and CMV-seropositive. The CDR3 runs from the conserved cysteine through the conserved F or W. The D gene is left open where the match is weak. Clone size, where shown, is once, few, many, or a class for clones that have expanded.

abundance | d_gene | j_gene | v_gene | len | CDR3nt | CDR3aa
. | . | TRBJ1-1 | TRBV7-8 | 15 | TGTGCCAGCAGCTTAATGTTTAGAGTGAACACTGAAGCTTTCTTT | CASSLMFRVNTEAFF
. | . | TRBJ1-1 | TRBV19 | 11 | TGTGCCAGTACAGGGGCAACTGAAGCTTTCTTT | CASTGATEAFF
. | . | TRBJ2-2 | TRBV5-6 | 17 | TGTGCCAGCAGCTTGGTCGGCGGAATAACGAACACCGGGGAGCTGTTTTTT | CASSLVGGITNTGELFF
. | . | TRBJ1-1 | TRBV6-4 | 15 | TGTGCCAGCAGTGAAGGGGCTGGAACCCTGGCCCAAGCTTTCTTT | CASSEGAGTLAQAFF
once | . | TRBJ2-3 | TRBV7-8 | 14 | TGTGCCAGCAGCTTGCAGGGGTTCACAGATACGCAGTATTTT | CASSLQGFTDTQYF
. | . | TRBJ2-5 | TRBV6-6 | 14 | TGTGCCAGCAGCCAACGGCAGGGTGGAGAGACCCAGTACTTC | CASSQRQGGETQYF
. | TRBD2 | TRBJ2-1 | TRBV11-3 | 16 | TGTGCCAGCAGCTCCCCGTTCCCCCGGGGGGTCAATGAGCAGTTCTTC | CASSSPFPRGVNEQFF
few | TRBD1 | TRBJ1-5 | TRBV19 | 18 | TGTGCCACCCAACTCGGACAGGGCCTTTCAAATAGCAATCAGCCCCAGCATTTT | CATQLGQGLSNSNQPQHF
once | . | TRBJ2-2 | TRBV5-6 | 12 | TGTGCCAGCAGCTTGTTCGCCGGGGAGCTGTTTTTT | CASSLFAGELFF
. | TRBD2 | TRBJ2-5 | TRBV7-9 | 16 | TGTGCCAGCAGCCCCACTAGCGGGGGGACCCAAGAGACCCAGTACTTC | CASSPTSGGTQETQYF
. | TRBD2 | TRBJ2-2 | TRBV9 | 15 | TGTGCCAGCAGCCCCCTAGCGGGGAACACCGGGGAGCTGTTTTTT | CASSPLAGNTGELFF
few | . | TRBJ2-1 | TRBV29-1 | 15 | TGCAGCGTTGAGCAAGCTCAAAGCTCCTACAATGAGCAGTTCTTC | CSVEQAQSSYNEQFF
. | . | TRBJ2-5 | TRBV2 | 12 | TGTGCCAGTCGGACACCCCAAGAGACCCAGTACTTC | CASRTPQETQYF
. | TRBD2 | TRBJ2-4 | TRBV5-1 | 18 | TGCGCCAGCAGCATCGGGACTAGCGTGTCGAGGGGCAAAAACATTCAGTACTTC | CASSIGTSVSRGKNIQYF
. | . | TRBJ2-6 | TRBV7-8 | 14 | TGTGCCACCGCCTGGAGAGCTGGGGCCAACGTCCTGACTTTC | CATAWRAGANVLTF
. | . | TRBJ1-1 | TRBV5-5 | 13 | TGTGCCAGCAGCCCATACCCGGGCACTGAAGCTTTCTTT | CASSPYPGTEAFF
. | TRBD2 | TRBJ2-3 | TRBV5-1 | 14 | TGCGCCAGCAGCGGGGGACTAGCGGAGCATTTCGAGTATTTT | CASSGGLAEHFEYF
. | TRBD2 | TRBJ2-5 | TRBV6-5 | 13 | TGTGCCAGCATCAAAGTGGGGGGGGAGACCCAGTACTTC | CASIKVGGETQYF
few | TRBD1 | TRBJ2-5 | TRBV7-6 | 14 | TGTGCCAGCAGCTTAGGACAGGGATACGAGACCCAGTACTTC | CASSLGQGYETQYF
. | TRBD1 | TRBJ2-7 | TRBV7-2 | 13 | TGTGCCAGCAGCTTCAACAGGGGAGACGAGCAGTACTTC | CASSFNRGDEQYF
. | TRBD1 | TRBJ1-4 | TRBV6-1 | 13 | TGTGCCAGCAAAGGACAGGGCTATGAAAAACTGTTTTTT | CASKGQGYEKLFF
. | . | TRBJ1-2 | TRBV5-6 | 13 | TGTGCCAGCAGCCTGGACAGAAGGTTTGGCTACACCTTC | CASSLDRRFGYTF
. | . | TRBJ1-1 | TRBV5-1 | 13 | TGCGCCAGCAGGGACTCCTGGGACACTGAAGCTTTCTTT | CASRDSWDTEAFF
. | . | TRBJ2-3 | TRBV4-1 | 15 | TGCGCCAGCAGCCAAGAGGAGCGGGGCACAGATACGCAGTATTTT | CASSQEERGTDTQYF
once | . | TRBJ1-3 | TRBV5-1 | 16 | TGCGCCAGCAGCTTGGGCAGGGGCCCCTCTGGAAACACCATATATTTT | CASSLGRGPSGNTIYF
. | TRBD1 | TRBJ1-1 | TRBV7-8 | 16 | TGTGCCAGCAGCTTATTACCCGGACAGGGCGCCACTGAAGCTTTCTTT | CASSLLPGQGATEAFF
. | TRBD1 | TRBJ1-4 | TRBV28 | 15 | TGTGCCAGCAGTTTTGGGGACAGGGACGGGGAAAAACTGTTTTTT | CASSFGDRDGEKLFF
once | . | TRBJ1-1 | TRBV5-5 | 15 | TGTGCCAGTTTTTATTGGGGGACAACAAACACTGAAGCTTTCTTT | CASFYWGTTNTEAFF
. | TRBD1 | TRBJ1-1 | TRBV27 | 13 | TGTGCCAGCAGTAGGACAGGGGTAACTGAAGCTTTCTTT | CASSRTGVTEAFF
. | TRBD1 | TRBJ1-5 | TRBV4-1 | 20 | TGCGCCAGCAGCCAAGATTTGGGGGACAGGGGGTTGATTAGCAATCAGCCCCAGCATTTT | CASSQDLGDRGLISNQPQHF
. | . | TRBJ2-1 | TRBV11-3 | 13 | TGTGCCAGCAGCTTATCGGGCTACAATGAGCAGTTCTTC | CASSLSGYNEQFF
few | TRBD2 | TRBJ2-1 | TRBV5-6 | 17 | TGTGCCAGCAGCACCGGGACTAGCGGGAGAAACTACAATGAGCAGTTCTTC | CASSTGTSGRNYNEQFF
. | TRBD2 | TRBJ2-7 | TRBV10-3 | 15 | TGTGCCATCAGTCCTCGAAGCGGGGGGGCTGAAGAGCAGTACTTC | CAISPRSGGAEEQYF
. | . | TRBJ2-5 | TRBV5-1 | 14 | TGCGCCAGCAGCTTGCTGCCGGTCCAAGAGACCCAGTACTTC | CASSLLPVQETQYF
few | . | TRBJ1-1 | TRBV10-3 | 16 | TGTGCCATCAGGGGGGAGACAGGCGCACTGAACACTGAAGCTTTCTTT | CAIRGETGALNTEAFF
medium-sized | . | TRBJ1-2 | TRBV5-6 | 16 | TGTGCCAGCAGCTTGCGGAGCCTACCCCCACACTATGGCTACACCTTC | CASSLRSLPPHYGYTF
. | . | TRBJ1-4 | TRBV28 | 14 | TGTGCCACCCTCCAGTACGCGGGCGGGGAAAAACTGTTTTTT | CATLQYAGGEKLFF
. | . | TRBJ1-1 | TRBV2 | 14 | TGTGCCAGCAGCAGAGGACAGATGAACACTGAAGCTTTCTTT | CASSRGQMNTEAFF
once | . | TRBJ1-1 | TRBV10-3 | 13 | TGTGCCATCAGGACTAGGGGGGGCACTGAAGCTTTCTTT | CAIRTRGGTEAFF
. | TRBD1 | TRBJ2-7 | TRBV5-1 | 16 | TGCGCCAGCAGCTTGGGTACAGGGGGCTTTTCCTACGAGCAGTACTTC | CASSLGTGGFSYEQYF
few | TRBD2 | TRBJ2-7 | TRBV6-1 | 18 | TGTGCCAGCAGTGGCGCCGGGACTAGCGGAGCGCCGGTCTACGAGCAGTACTTC | CASSGAGTSGAPVYEQYF
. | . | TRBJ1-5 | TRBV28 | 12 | TGTGCCAGCAGTCCCTACAGATGGCCCCAGCATTTT | CASSPYRWPQHF
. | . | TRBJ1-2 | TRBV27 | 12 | TGTGCCAGCAGTCCCGCCAGGGGCGGCTACACCTTC | CASSPARGGYTF
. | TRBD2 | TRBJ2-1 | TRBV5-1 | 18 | TGCGCCAGCAGCTTGGTAGGAGGGAGGGTAGGATACTACAATGAGCAGTTCTTC | CASSLVGGRVGYYNEQFF
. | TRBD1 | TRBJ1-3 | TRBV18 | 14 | TGTGCCAGCTCACCACCGGGACAGAGAAACACCATATATTTT | CASSPPGQRNTIYF
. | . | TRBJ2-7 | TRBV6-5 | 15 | TGTGCCAGCAGTTACGATCTGGACAGATCATACGAGCAGTACTTC | CASSYDLDRSYEQYF
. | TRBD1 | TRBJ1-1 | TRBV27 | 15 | TGTGCCAGCAGTCCCCAGGACAGGCTGAACACTGAAGCTTTCTTT | CASSPQDRLNTEAFF
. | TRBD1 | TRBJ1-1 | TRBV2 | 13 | TGTGCCAGCAGCGACAGGGTTGACTCTGAAGCTTTCTTT | CASSDRVDSEAFF
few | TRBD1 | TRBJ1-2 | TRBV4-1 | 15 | TGCGCCAGCAGCCAAGCGTCGGGACAGAGGAATGGCTACACCTTC | CASSQASGQRNGYTF
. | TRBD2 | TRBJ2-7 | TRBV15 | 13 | TGTGCCACCAGCAGAGATGTAGCGGGAGGGCAGTACTTC | CATSRDVAGGQYF
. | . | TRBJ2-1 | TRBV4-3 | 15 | TGCGCCAGCAGCCAATTGGGGAGCTCCTACAATGAGCAGTTCTTC | CASSQLGSSYNEQFF
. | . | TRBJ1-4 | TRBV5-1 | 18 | TGCGCCAGCAGCCCAGGTGGGATCGGGGAGAGATACTTTGAAAAACTGTTTTTT | CASSPGGIGERYFEKLFF
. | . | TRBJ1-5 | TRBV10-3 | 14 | TGTGCCATCAGTGGGGCAGGGGGCAATCAGCCCCAGCATTTT | CAISGAGGNQPQHF
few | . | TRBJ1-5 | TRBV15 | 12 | TGTGCCACCAGCAGAGTTGCGGGGGCCCAGCATTTT | CATSRVAGAQHF
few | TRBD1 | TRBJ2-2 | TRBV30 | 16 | TGTGCCTGGAGTGTGAGGACAGGGGGGAACACCGGGGAGCTGTTTTTT | CAWSVRTGGNTGELFF